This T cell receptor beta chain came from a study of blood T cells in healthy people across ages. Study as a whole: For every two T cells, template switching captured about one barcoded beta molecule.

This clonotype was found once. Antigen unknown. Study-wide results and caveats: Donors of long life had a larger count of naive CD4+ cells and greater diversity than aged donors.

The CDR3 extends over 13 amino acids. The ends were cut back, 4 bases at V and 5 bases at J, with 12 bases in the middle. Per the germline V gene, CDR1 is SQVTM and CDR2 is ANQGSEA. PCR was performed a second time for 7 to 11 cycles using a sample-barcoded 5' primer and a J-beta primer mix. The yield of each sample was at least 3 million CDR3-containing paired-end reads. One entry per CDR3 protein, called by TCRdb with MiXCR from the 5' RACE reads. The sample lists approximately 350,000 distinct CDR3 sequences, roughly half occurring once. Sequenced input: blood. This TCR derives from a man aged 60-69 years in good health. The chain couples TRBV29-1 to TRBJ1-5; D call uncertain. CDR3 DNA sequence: TGCAGCGTTGCGGCTGGGGTGGATCAGCCCCAGCATTTT. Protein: CSVAAGVDQPQHF.